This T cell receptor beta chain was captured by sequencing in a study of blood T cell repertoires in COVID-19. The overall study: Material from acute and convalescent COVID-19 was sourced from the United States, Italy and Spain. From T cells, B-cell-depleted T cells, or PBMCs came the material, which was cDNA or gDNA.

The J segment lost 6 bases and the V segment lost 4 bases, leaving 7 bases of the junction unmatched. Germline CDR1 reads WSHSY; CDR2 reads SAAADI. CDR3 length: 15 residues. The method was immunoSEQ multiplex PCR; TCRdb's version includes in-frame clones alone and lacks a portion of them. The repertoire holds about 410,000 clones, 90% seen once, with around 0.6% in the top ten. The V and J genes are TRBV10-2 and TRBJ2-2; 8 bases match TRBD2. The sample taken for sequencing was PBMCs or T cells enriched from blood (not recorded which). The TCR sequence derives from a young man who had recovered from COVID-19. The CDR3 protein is CASSAPGGPPGELFF. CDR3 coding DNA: TGCGCCAGCAGTGCTCCGGGAGGGCCTCCCGGGGAGCTGTTTTTT.